The 32 T cell receptor beta chains given below trace back to one sample, sequenced in a study of OX40 agonist ivuxolimab in advanced cancers. Preparation of the library involved the immunoSEQ multiplex PCR assay. In its TCRdb copy, this immuneACCESS table keeps in-frame sequences only and misses some clones. Where compared with another copy, unresolved V genes explain less than half of these, and the others have no known cause. This sample lists more than 45,000 clones; approximately 91% were detected once. 3% to 4% of the sample goes to the ten largest clones. This material consisted of CD4+ or CD8+ T cells sorted from blood, taken in a trial of the OX40 agonist ivuxolimab. The source of these receptors is an adult with an advanced solid tumor such as melanoma, head and neck, liver or kidney cancer.

In its sample, this clone was seen once. The genes are TRBV13 and TRBJ2-7; D not certain. Trimming removed 5 bases from V and 3 bases from J, with 11 bases in between. This CDR3 is 13 amino acids long. Per germline, CDR1 PRHDT and CDR2 FYEKMQ (reference sequence). In DNA form, the CDR3 reads TGTGCCAGCAGCAAAGACGGCGGCTACGAGCAGTACTTC. Its protein product is CASSKDGGYEQYF.

V and J are TRBV27 and TRBJ2-7, with 9 bases that match TRBD2. The trim removed 5 bases at V and 3 bases at J, leaving 11 bases unmatched. Germline CDR1 MNHEY, CDR2 SMNVEV (reference sequence). This CDR3 spans 16 amino acids. As DNA, the CDR3 is TGTGCCAGCAGTCTAACGGCTAGCGGGATTTTCTACGAGCAGTACTTC. It specifies CASSLTASGIFYEQYF.

The chain joins TRBV10-1 to TRBJ2-3; TRBD2 agrees at 10 bases. Germline lookup yields CDR1 WNHNN and CDR2 SYGVQD (reference sequence). The V gene end was trimmed by 6 bases and the J gene end by 3 bases; junction bases not matched to a gene: 12. This CDR3 region has 17 residues. This CDR3 reads CASSATPLAGETDTQYF. CDR3 DNA: TGCGCCAGCAGCGCAACTCCTCTAGCGGGAGAAACAGATACGCAGTATTTT.

The rearrangement links TRBV7-9 to TRBJ2-1; D is uncertain. Per germline, CDR1 SEHNR and CDR2 FQNEAQ (reference sequence). This CDR3 is built from 13 residues. V was clipped by 5 bases and J by 3 bases, with 8 bases between them. The CDR3 DNA sequence: TGTGCCAGCAGCCCCCCTGGCTACAATGAGCAGTTCTTC. It specifies CASSPPGYNEQFF. Using reference TRBV7-9 and TRBJ2-1 for the parts outside the CDR3, the full variable domain is DTGVSQNPRHKITKRGQNVTFRCDPISEHNRLYWYRQTLGQGPEFLTYFQNEAQLEKSRLLSDRFSAERPKGSFSTLEIQRTEQGDSAMYLCASSPPGYNEQFFGPGTRLTVL.

The chain uses TRBV19 and TRBJ2-7, with 7 bases lining up with TRBD2. The CDR3 length is 13 residues. Germline CDR1 and CDR2: LNHDA and SQIVND (reference sequence). Unmatched junction bases numbered 1, after V lost 5 bases and J lost 0 bases. CDR3 amino acids: CASSGGGSYEQYF. The DNA of the CDR3 is TGTGCCAGTAGTGGGGGGGGCTCCTACGAGCAGTACTTC.

The V and J genes are TRBV19 and TRBJ2-1, with D perhaps being TRBD1 or TRBD2 (5 bases each). The germline V gene has CDR1 LNHDA and CDR2 SQIVND (reference sequence). This CDR3 has 15 residues. Trimming stripped 3 bases from V and 7 bases from J, with 16 bases between. The DNA for the CDR3 is TGTGCCAGTAGTATTATGGGTGGGGGTAGGAATGAGCAGTTCTTC. Residues: CASSIMGGGRNEQFF.

This chain connects TRBV7-9 to TRBJ2-7; D is perhaps TRBD2 (6 bases). The CDR3 totals 16 residues. The ends were cut back, 4 bases at V and 2 bases at J, with 18 bases in the middle. CDR1 is SEHNR, CDR2 FQNEAQ, per germline (reference sequence). CDR3 DNA: TGTGCCAGCAGCTCGACCGGGAGCTCTGCCCCCTACGAGCAGTACTTC. It yields the protein CASSSTGSSAPYEQYF.

CDR3 bases: TGCGCCAGCAGCCAAGATTTGAGCGGATCCACAGATACGCAGTATTTT. Translation: CASSQDLSGSTDTQYF. J is TRBJ2-3 and V is TRBV4-3, with D perhaps matching TRBD2 (5 bases). The CDR3 runs 16 residues. V was cut by 0 bases and J by 2 bases, with 12 bases left in between. CDR1 LGHNA and CDR2 YSLEER come from the germline V gene.

This sequence joins TRBV10-3 and TRBJ2-5, with 11 nucleotides matching TRBD1. The V gene's germline CDR1 is ENHRY and CDR2 SYGVKD. J was trimmed by 5 bases and V by 6 bases; bases with no gene match: 5. There are 14 residues in the CDR3. The CDR3 DNA reads as TGTGCCATCAGCGGACAGGGGGCGGTTGAGACCCAGTACTTC. This translates into CAISGQGAVETQYF.

The rearrangement links TRBV6-6 to TRBJ2-5, with D unresolved. CDR3 length: 14 residues. CDR1 and CDR2 (germline): MNHNY, SVGAGI (reference sequence). V lost 5 bases and J 5 bases, leaving 15 bases between the germline ends. The CDR3 region is CASSPWDSSETQYF. Here the CDR3 DNA reads TGTGCCAGCAGTCCCTGGGATAGCTCGGAGACCCAGTACTTC.

This chain joins TRBV19 and TRBJ2-7; D perhaps matches TRBD2 (6 bases). The CDR3 totals 14 residues. V was cut by 7 bases and J by 0 bases, with 13 bases left in between. Germline lookup yields CDR1 LNHDA and CDR2 SQIVND (reference sequence). DNA for the CDR3: TGTGCCAGTACCACCGGGAGCGGCTCCTACGAGCAGTACTTC. Its protein is CASTTGSGSYEQYF.

This clone is a singleton in its sample. J is TRBJ2-5 and V is TRBV7-3, with D perhaps assigned TRBD1 or TRBD2 (5 bases each). In germline, CDR1 is SGHTA, CDR2 FQGTGA. The CDR3 extends over 16 amino acids. V lost 2 bases, J lost 1 base, and 14 bases lay in between. In DNA, the CDR3 is TGTGCCAGCAGCTTAGGGACGCAAGCGGTCCAAGAGACCCAGTACTTC. This gives the protein CASSLGTQAVQETQYF.

The rearrangement joins TRBV10-3 to TRBJ2-7; the D gene is possibly TRBD2 (7 bases). The length of the CDR3 is 13 residues. Trimming took off 3 bases at V and 3 bases at J, with 9 bases between the two ends. Per the germline V gene, CDR1 is ENHRY and CDR2 is SYGVKD. CDR3 protein: CAISEGGDYEQYF. CDR3 nucleotides: TGTGCCATCAGTGAAGGGGGGGACTACGAGCAGTACTTC.

This chain links TRBV29-1 with TRBJ1-1, with D uncertain. The CDR3 contains 12 residues. V lost 1 base and J 6 bases, leaving 9 bases between the germline ends. Germline-derived CDR1 and CDR2 are SQVTM and ANQGSEA. DNA of the CDR3: TGCAGCGTTGAAGGGACCGCGTCTGAAGCTTTCTTT. This encodes CSVEGTASEAFF.

This rearrangement joins TRBV28 to TRBJ2-5; D might be TRBD2 (5 bases). The germline V gene encodes CDR1 MDHEN and CDR2 SYDVKM. The CDR3 runs to 13 residues. V lost 5 bases and J 3 bases, leaving 10 bases between the germline ends. The CDR3 protein is CASSPEGEETQYF. CDR3 nucleotides: TGTGCCAGCAGTCCCGAGGGTGAAGAGACCCAGTACTTC.

In its sample, this clone was seen once. The V call is TRBV5-1, the J call TRBJ2-1; 7 nucleotides agree with TRBD2. CDR1 and CDR2 from the germline V gene are SGHRS and YFSETQ. V gave up 1 base and J gave up 9 bases; unmatched junction bases: 13. The CDR3 covers 16 residues. CDR3 coding DNA: TGCGCCAGCAGCTTGATCGGCCTAGCGGAAATGGGTGAGCAGTTCTTC. Its protein is CASSLIGLAEMGEQFF.

CDR3 residues: CASSESSGRRTDTQYF. The CDR3, as DNA: TGTGCCAGCAGTGAATCGAGCGGGAGACGGACAGATACGCAGTATTTT. The chain couples TRBV6-1 to TRBJ2-3; TRBD2 aligns across 8 bases. Germline CDR1 is MNHNS and CDR2 is SASEGT. J lost 3 bases, V lost 2 bases, and 7 bases had no gene match. CDR3 length: 16 residues.

V and J are TRBV7-6 and TRBJ2-1; 12 nucleotides align to TRBD2. Germline CDR1 reads SGHVS; CDR2 reads FNYEAQ. The CDR3 contains 17 residues. The junction had 6 bases not matched to a gene; V was cut back by 0 bases and J by 6 bases. In DNA, the CDR3 is TGTGCCAGCAGCTTAGCCCTAGCGGGAGGGAGCGGCAATGAGCAGTTCTTC. Its protein is CASSLALAGGSGNEQFF.

This chain links TRBV11-1 with TRBJ2-7; 8 positions match TRBD2. Germline lookup yields CDR1 SGHAT and CDR2 FQDESV (reference sequence). The CDR3 runs to 14 residues. The trim removed 4 bases at V and 2 bases at J, leaving 4 bases unmatched. CDR3 residues: CASSSLAGPYEQYF. CDR3 nucleotides: TGTGCCAGCAGCTCCTTAGCGGGGCCCTACGAGCAGTACTTC. Combining the CDR3 with reference TRBV11-1 and TRBJ2-7 gives the whole variable domain EAEVAQSPRYKITEKSQAVAFWCDPISGHATLYWYRQILGQGPELLVQFQDESVVDDSQLPKDRFSAERLKGVDSTLKIQPAELGDSAMYLCASSSLAGPYEQYFGPGTRLTVT.

The chain recombines TRBV11-2 with TRBJ2-3; 8 bases agree with TRBD1. The CDR3 spans 15 residues. From germline, CDR1 is SGHAT and CDR2 FQNNGV. V lost 5 bases to trimming and J lost 1 base; unmatched junction nucleotides: 5. CDR3 bases: TGTGCCAGCAGCCCGGACAGGGTTGGCACAGATACGCAGTATTTT. Its translation: CASSPDRVGTDTQYF.

V usage is TRBV11-1 and J usage is TRBJ2-1; 7 bases agree with TRBD1. Germline loops: CDR1 SGHAT, CDR2 FQDESV (reference sequence). The CDR3 sequence is 12 residues long. The CDR3, as DNA: TGTGCAACCAGGGACAGATACAATGAGCAGTTCTTC. It translates to CATRDRYNEQFF.

V is TRBV9 and J is TRBJ2-7, with D maybe TRBD1 (5 bases). Germline CDR1 and CDR2: SGDLS and YYNGEE. The length of the CDR3 is 14 residues. Trimming removed 1 base from V and 2 bases from J, with 10 bases in between. The DNA for the CDR3 is TGTGCCAGCAGCGTAAGCGTAGGGGCCTACGAGCAGTACTTC. This sequence encodes CASSVSVGAYEQYF.

This CDR3 reads CASSSPDQNNEQFF. DNA of the CDR3: TGTGCCAGCAGCAGTCCCGACCAGAACAATGAGCAGTTCTTC. The genes are TRBV7-6 and TRBJ2-1; D gene uncertain. Germline CDR1 and CDR2: SGHVS and FNYEAQ. CDR3 size: 14 residues. Trimming left V 5 bases short and J 5 bases short, with 13 bases between.

This chain joins TRBV7-8 and TRBJ2-7, with D perhaps matching TRBD1 (5 bases). Germline CDR1 SGHVS, CDR2 FQNEAQ. The CDR3 totals 14 residues. V lost 5 bases, J lost 0 bases, and 11 bases lay in between. The CDR3 DNA reads as TGTGCCAGCAGCGACCTGGGGCCCTCCTACGAGCAGTACTTC. It specifies CASSDLGPSYEQYF.

This chain links TRBV27 with TRBJ2-3; D not certain. CDR1 is MNHEY, CDR2 SMNVEV, per germline (reference sequence). V was clipped by 0 bases and J by 4 bases, with 5 bases between them. This CDR3 region has 13 residues. The CDR3 spells CASSLSSPDTQYF. The CDR3 DNA follows: TGTGCCAGCAGTTTATCGTCGCCAGATACGCAGTATTTT.

The chain recombines TRBV27 with TRBJ2-7; 9 bases fit TRBD2. Trimming removed 8 bases from V and 4 bases from J; junction bases left unmatched: 6. This CDR3 comprises 13 residues. Germline assignment: CDR1 MNHEY and CDR2 SMNVEV (reference sequence). This chain's CDR3 is CASGAGGAYEQYF. CDR3 DNA: TGTGCCAGCGGGGCGGGAGGGGCATACGAGCAGTACTTC.

The table lists this clone with a count of one. The chain couples TRBV27 to TRBJ2-7; maybe TRBD1 (6 bases). Trimming stripped 0 bases from V and 1 base from J, with 16 bases between. Germline assignment: CDR1 MNHEY and CDR2 SMNVEV (reference sequence). This CDR3 spans 17 amino acids. The CDR3 is CASSLSPSTGKSYEQYF. Here the CDR3 DNA reads TGTGCCAGCAGTTTATCCCCCTCCACAGGGAAATCCTACGAGCAGTACTTC.

The chain carries TRBV9 and TRBJ2-3, with no clear D. Trimming removed 0 bases from V and 2 bases from J, with 10 bases in between. The CDR3 covers 15 residues. The germline gives CDR1 SGDLS, CDR2 YYNGEE. The CDR3 spells CASSVVPGITDTQYF. In DNA form, the CDR3 reads TGTGCCAGCAGCGTAGTTCCGGGCATCACAGATACGCAGTATTTT.

The chain carries TRBV27 and TRBJ2-1; TRBD2 matches 9 bases. The CDR3 is 16 amino acids. J lost 3 bases, V lost 5 bases, and 8 bases had no gene match. The germline CDR1 and CDR2 sequences are MNHEY and SMNVEV (reference sequence). The CDR3 sequence: CASSTPREGLYNEQFF. CDR3 sequence (DNA): TGTGCCAGCAGTACACCGCGGGAGGGCCTCTACAATGAGCAGTTCTTC.

The V gene is TRBV7-2, the J gene TRBJ2-3; the D gene could be TRBD1 or TRBD2 (5 bases each). Per germline, CDR1 SGHTA and CDR2 FQGNSA. With 1 base removed from V and 2 bases from J, the gap between germline ends came to 10 bases. The CDR3 runs 15 residues. CDR3 DNA sequence: TGTGCCAGCAGCTTAGGGGGGACGGTCACAGATACGCAGTATTTT. The encoded protein is CASSLGGTVTDTQYF.

This chain uses TRBV7-8 with TRBJ2-7; tentative D call: TRBD1 (5 bases). Germline V CDR1 and CDR2: SGHVS, FQNEAQ. With 4 bases removed from V and 3 bases from J, the gap between germline ends came to 10 bases. This CDR3 region has 13 residues. The CDR3 DNA reads TGTGCCAGCAGCTCAGGGAATTTCTACGAGCAGTACTTC. As protein: CASSSGNFYEQYF.

This chain joins TRBV19 and TRBJ2-3; D might be TRBD1 (6 bases). The CDR3 has 15 amino acids. Trimming cost V 3 bases and J 0 bases, with 10 bases left between them. In germline, CDR1 is LNHDA, CDR2 SQIVND (reference sequence). The CDR3 reads CASSIRDTSTDTQYF. CDR3 nucleotides: TGTGCCAGTAGTATCCGGGACACCAGCACAGATACGCAGTATTTT.